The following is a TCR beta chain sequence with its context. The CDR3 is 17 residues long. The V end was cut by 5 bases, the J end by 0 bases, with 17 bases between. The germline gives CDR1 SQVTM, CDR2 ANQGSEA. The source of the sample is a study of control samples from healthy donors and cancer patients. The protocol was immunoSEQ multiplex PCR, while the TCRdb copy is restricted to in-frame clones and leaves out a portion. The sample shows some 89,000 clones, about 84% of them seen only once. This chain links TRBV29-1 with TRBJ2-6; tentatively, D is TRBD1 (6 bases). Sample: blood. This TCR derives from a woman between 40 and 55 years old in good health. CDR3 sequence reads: CSVRSGTPNSGANVLTF. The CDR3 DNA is TGCAGCGTTAGGTCCGGGACACCTAACTCTGGGGCCAACGTCCTGACTTTC.